A selection of T cell receptor beta chains follows, all from one sample in a study of CD8 T cells in Susac syndrome. TCRdb re-called the immunoSEQ multiplex PCR reads through MiXCR, storing one row per CDR3 protein. The sample includes around 220,000 distinct CDR3 sequences, around 90% of them seen just once. Sequencing input: CD8+ T cells from PBMCs. These TCRs come from a human donor with multiple sclerosis. Each CDR3 is given with its conserved first and last residue.

cdr3_aa j_call v_call
CASSIYDRLSGANVLTF TRBJ2-6 TRBV19
CASSFGQGAPNTEAFF TRBJ1-1 TRBV6-6
CSVDGAGGPADRQETQYF TRBJ2-5 TRBV29-1
CASSVGVERADYGYTF TRBJ1-2 TRBV9
CASSSGTSGGTDTQYF TRBJ2-3 TRBV7-8
CASSQVHAPTDTQYF TRBJ2-3 TRBV4-2
CASSLTGGDSGELFF TRBJ2-2 TRBV7-9
CATTGTDDEKLFF TRBJ1-4 TRBV2
CASSWRPNSYEQYF TRBJ2-7 TRBV12-3/TRBV12-4
CASSLDEYEQYF TRBJ2-7 TRBV5-1
CASSLSIQVRTGNTIYF TRBJ1-3 TRBV13
CAWSPPEGAFTGELFF TRBJ2-2 TRBV30
CASSQLGREQFF TRBJ2-1 TRBV16
CASSLGGVDGAFF TRBJ1-1 TRBV7-2
CASWRDNKDTEAFF TRBJ1-1 TRBV6-5
CASSPETSGSIYEQYF TRBJ2-7 TRBV12-3/TRBV12-4
CASSQPGGGTDEQFF TRBJ2-1 TRBV4-2
CATVMGGSSYNEQFF TRBJ2-1 TRBV19
CASSQDTGGNQPQHF TRBJ1-5 TRBV4-1
CSVELATSNGEQYF TRBJ2-7 TRBV29-1
CASISPEQYF TRBJ2-7 TRBV6-4
CASSPGAPASYQETQYF TRBJ2-5 TRBV6-1
CASSYYAGGNTDTQYF TRBJ2-3 TRBV6-5
CASTEGYEQYF TRBJ2-7 TRBV6-5